This section outlines one TCR beta chain sequence together with its context. Its specificity is not known. The CDR3 sequence is 14 residues long. V was trimmed by 2 bases and J by 0 bases, leaving 8 bases between them. CDR1 and CDR2 from the germline V gene are SGHRS and YFSETQ. TCRdb ran MiXCR on the 5' RACE reads and lists one entry per CDR3 protein. The table has hundreds of thousands of distinct CDR3 sequences, 3.6% seen once. This entry belongs to a study of T cells after yellow fever vaccination. Looking at the study overall: In the case of low-cell-number fractions, SMART-Seq v4 Ultra Low Input was used for preparation.

Study-level findings and limits: Researchers report a weaker secondary response that nonetheless peaked faster, day 5 versus 15.

The source was PBMCs, collected on the day of the yellow fever booster vaccination. This receptor was taken from a young man who received the YFV17D yellow fever vaccine. The chain couples TRBV5-1 to TRBJ2-5; tentatively, D is TRBD2 (6 bases). The CDR3 spells CASSFAGNQETQYF. DNA for the CDR3: TGCGCCAGCAGCTTTGCGGGGAACCAAGAGACCCAGTACTTC.